This T cell receptor (beta chain) was identified during a study of T-cell memory formation after mild COVID-19. Notes on this clonotype: Its antigen is not known.

The CDR3 totals 14 residues. Germline CDR1 is SEHNR and CDR2 is FQNEAQ (reference sequence). The V and J ends lost 5 bases and 9 bases, in that order; junction bases with no gene match: 10. The study's findings and limits: Pre-infection memory held some responding clones, suggesting pre-existing cross-reactive T cells responded.

Constant-segment primers were used for 5'RACE, and the resulting TCR alpha and TCR beta cDNA libraries carried sample barcodes and UMIs. Each CDR3 protein is one row after TCRdb ran MiXCR on the 5' RACE reads. The repertoire holds about 290,000 distinct CDR3 sequences, around 17% seen once, with more than 20% in the top ten. The rearrangement uses TRBV7-9 and TRBJ2-7; 10 nucleotides agree with TRBD1. The clonotype was recovered from a man aged 18 to 30 who had mild COVID-19 (a few samples of this study predate the infection). Cell type and time point are not known. Sequencing was done on a sample of PBMCs or a T cell subset sorted from them (not recorded which). CDR3 sequence (DNA): TGTGCCAGCAGCCCTGGACAGGGGGGACCGAGGCAGTACTTC. Protein sequence: CASSPGQGGPRQYF.